Each of the 20 T cell receptor beta chains below was sequenced from the same sample in a study of Graves' ophthalmopathy and Graves' hyperthyroidism. RNA transcripts served as template for amplifying TCR beta CDR3 sequences. In the first round, RT-PCR was carried out with HTBI primers, and a multiplex PCR formed the second round. Via MiXCR, TCRdb re-called the multiplex PCR reads, giving one row per CDR3 protein. The sample lists 620,000 or so distinct CDR3 sequences; roughly 20% were seen once. Sequencing input: peripheral blood. The source is a woman aged 18 to 35 with stable Graves' hyperthyroidism. Some clones in this sample may be carry-over from other donors' samples.

This clonotype was recorded many times. The chain's CDR3 is CSVEDSGQGDTEAFF. The CDR3 coding sequence is TGCAGCGTTGAAGACTCCGGACAGGGGGACACTGAAGCTTTCTTT. This chain joins TRBV29-1 and TRBJ1-1; 10 bases map to TRBD1. The V gene end was trimmed by 0 bases and the J gene end by 3 bases; junction bases not matched to a gene: 4. The germline CDR1 and CDR2 sequences are SQVTM and ANQGSEA. CDR3 length: 15 residues.

This clonotype was detected a few times. This rearrangement joins TRBV7-4 to TRBJ2-7; D could derive from TRBD1 or TRBD2 (5 bases each). Germline lookup yields CDR1 SGHVT and CDR2 SQSDAQ. The CDR3 totals 17 residues. The V and J ends lost 5 bases and 0 bases respectively, with 20 bases between them. CDR3 region: CASSLRMGRDLSYEQYF. CDR3 in DNA: TGTGCCAGCAGCCTTAGGATGGGCAGGGACCTCTCCTACGAGCAGTACTTC.

The sample holds many counts of this clonotype. This chain connects TRBV20-1 to TRBJ1-1; D is ambiguous. V was pared by 3 bases and J by 8 bases, with 13 bases between. The V gene's germline CDR1 is DFQATT and CDR2 SNEGSKA (reference sequence). The CDR3 has 12 amino acids. The CDR3 loop reads CSASLFLEEAFF. The CDR3 coding sequence is TGCAGTGCTAGCCTCTTCCTAGAAGAAGCTTTCTTT.

The chain couples TRBV6-5 to TRBJ1-1, with D possibly being TRBD1 (5 bases). The germline gives CDR1 MNHEY, CDR2 SVGAGI. V lost 2 bases and J lost 12, with 10 bases in between. This CDR3 is built from 11 residues. CDR3 protein: CASSYAGLTFF. In DNA, the CDR3 is TGTGCCAGCAGTTACGCAGGGTTGACTTTCTTT.

The sample holds a few counts of this clonotype. This chain links TRBV12-3 or TRBV12-4 with TRBJ2-7; 8 bases are a match to TRBD2. J lost 5 bases, V lost 5 bases, and 5 bases had no gene match. This CDR3 spans 13 amino acids. The CDR3 region has the DNA TGTGCCAGCAGTCCCTTTAGCGGGGACGAGCAGTACTTC. This sequence encodes CASSPFSGDEQYF.

In its sample, this clonotype was seen many times. The chain recombines TRBV6-5 with TRBJ1-2; the match to TRBD1 covers 10 bases. This CDR3 contains 21 residues. Germline V gene data show CDR1 as MNHEY and CDR2 as SVGAGI. Losses at the gene ends were 7 bases for V and 3 bases for J; bases not matched to a gene: 26. In DNA, the CDR3 is TGTGCCAGCACCCCCCCTGAAGACACCGGGACAGGGGTCACTTTGGACTATGGCTACACCTTC. Translating gives CASTPPEDTGTGVTLDYGYTF.

This clonotype was seen at least ten times. The chain employs TRBV20-1 and TRBJ1-3; tentatively, D is TRBD1 (6 bases). The germline gives CDR1 DFQATT, CDR2 SNEGSKA (reference sequence). The CDR3 totals 14 residues. With 5 bases removed from V and 0 bases from J, the gap between germline ends came to 11 bases. CDR3 in amino acids: CSALDSPSGNTIYF. CDR3 bases: TGCAGTGCTCTGGACAGTCCCTCTGGAAACACCATATATTTT.

This clonotype was observed a handful of times. The chain joins TRBV30 to TRBJ2-5; a possible D gene is TRBD1 (5 bases). Germline-derived CDR1 and CDR2 are GTSNPN and SVGIG (reference sequence). The V end lost 3 bases, the J end lost 2 bases, and 13 bases lay between the germline ends. The CDR3 sequence is 14 residues long. DNA of the CDR3: TGTGCCTGGAGCGATGGGGCCGGTCAAGAGACCCAGTACTTC. Translated: CAWSDGAGQETQYF.

Many counts were recorded for this clonotype. The CDR3: CASSLEAGGEEQYF. DNA for the CDR3: TGTGCCAGCAGCTTAGAAGCAGGGGGGGAAGAGCAGTACTTC. The chain couples TRBV7-2 to TRBJ2-7; D may match TRBD1 or TRBD2 (7 bases each). The germline V gene encodes CDR1 SGHTA and CDR2 FQGNSA. With 1 base removed from V and 7 bases from J, the gap between germline ends came to 14 bases. The CDR3 sequence is 14 residues long.

This clonotype was observed a handful of times. The V and J genes are TRBV10-3 and TRBJ1-5, with a possible D match to TRBD1 (5 bases). The germline gives CDR1 ENHRY, CDR2 SYGVKD. V was cut by 0 bases and J by 5 bases, with 5 bases left in between. The CDR3 contains 13 residues. CDR3 region: CAISESGDQPQHF. CDR3 nucleotides: TGTGCCATCAGTGAGTCAGGGGATCAGCCCCAGCATTTT.

In this sample, this clonotype turned up many times. The chain has TRBV5-1 and TRBJ2-4; D unresolved. Germline CDR1 and CDR2: SGHRS and YFSETQ. V dropped 0 bases and J dropped 0 bases, with 4 bases sitting between them. The CDR3 runs 14 residues. CDR3 amino acids: CASSLGVAKNIQYF. CDR3 sequence (DNA): TGCGCCAGCAGCTTGGGGGTAGCCAAAAACATTCAGTACTTC.

This clonotype occurred many times. The rearrangement joins TRBV20-1 to TRBJ2-7; TRBD2 agrees at 14 bases. CDR1 is DFQATT, CDR2 SNEGSKA, per germline (reference sequence). The J segment lost 6 bases and the V segment lost 7 bases, leaving 11 bases of the junction unmatched. The CDR3 loop spans 15 amino acids. The CDR3 region is CSVTRRGLAGVEQYF. Here the CDR3 DNA reads TGCAGTGTTACGCGTCGGGGACTAGCGGGAGTCGAGCAGTACTTC.

This clonotype was observed at least ten times. This chain joins TRBV6-1 and TRBJ1-2, with D possibly matching TRBD1 (5 bases). V lost 3 bases and J 3 bases, leaving 8 bases between the germline ends. The germline gives CDR1 MNHNS, CDR2 SASEGT. The CDR3 extends over 13 amino acids. The CDR3 loop reads CASSDPRDYGYTF. For the CDR3, the DNA is TGTGCCAGCAGTGACCCCAGGGACTATGGCTACACCTTC.

This clonotype came up many times. This chain connects TRBV11-2 to TRBJ2-7; 8 bases align to TRBD2. With 5 bases clipped from V and 0 bases from J, the junction kept 9 bases outside the gene matches. The CDR3 has 16 amino acids. In germline, CDR1 is SGHAT, CDR2 FQNNGV. Here the CDR3 reads CASSAASGPSSYEQYF. CDR3 DNA sequence: TGTGCCAGCAGCGCCGCTAGCGGGCCCAGCTCCTACGAGCAGTACTTC. Using reference TRBV11-2 and TRBJ2-7 for the parts outside the CDR3, the full variable domain is EAGVAQSPRYKIIEKRQSVAFWCNPISGHATLYWYQQILGQGPKLLIQFQNNGVVDDSQLPKDRFSAERLKGVDSTLKIQPAKLEDSAVYLCASSAASGPSSYEQYFGPGTRLTVT.

Many counts were recorded for this clonotype. The V gene is TRBV7-3, the J gene TRBJ1-1; D might be TRBD1 (5 bases). The germline V gene has CDR1 SGHTA and CDR2 FQGTGA. This CDR3 is built from 15 residues. The ends were cut back, 5 bases at V and 0 bases at J, with 13 bases in the middle. As DNA, the CDR3 is TGTGCCAGCAGCCTTCTCAGGGTTTTGAACACTGAAGCTTTCTTT. Residues: CASSLLRVLNTEAFF.

This clonotype was recorded many times. The chain recombines TRBV30 with TRBJ1-5; 11 bases fit TRBD1. The ends lost 0 bases at V and 6 bases at J; junction bases unmatched: 1. Germline V lookup: CDR1 GTSNPN, CDR2 SVGIG (reference sequence). The CDR3 contains 14 residues. CDR3 sequence: CAWSVGTGGQPQHF. The CDR3, as DNA: TGTGCCTGGAGTGTCGGGACAGGGGGTCAGCCCCAGCATTTT.

The chain is built from TRBV6-4 and TRBJ2-3; 9 bases match TRBD2. From germline, CDR1 is MRHNA and CDR2 SNTAGT. The V segment lost 5 bases and the J segment 1 base; nucleotides outside the gene matches: 7. This CDR3 is built from 16 residues. CDR3 region: CASSRHSGSGTDTQYF. CDR3 sequence (DNA): TGTGCCAGCAGTAGACATAGCGGGAGTGGCACAGATACGCAGTATTTT.

The chain has TRBV7-8 and TRBJ1-5; no clear D gene. CDR1 SGHVS and CDR2 FQNEAQ come from the germline V gene. The CDR3 is 15 amino acids. The V end was cut by 4 bases, the J end by 0 bases, with 10 bases between. DNA of the CDR3: TGTGCCAGCAGCTATGGGTCCTATAGCAATCAGCCCCAGCATTTT. Protein: CASSYGSYSNQPQHF.

The rearrangement links TRBV6-5 to TRBJ2-7; TRBD1 might be the D (6 bases). This CDR3 has 16 amino acids. V dropped 4 bases and J dropped 0 bases, with 16 bases sitting between them. The germline V gene encodes CDR1 MNHEY and CDR2 SVGAGI. The CDR3 DNA reads TGTGCCAGCAGTTCCTTCCGGGACACCATCTCCTACGAGCAGTACTTC. Protein product: CASSSFRDTISYEQYF.

This chain joins TRBV5-1 and TRBJ1-2, with TRBD1 identical over 7 bases. This CDR3 region has 15 residues. Germline values: CDR1 SGHRS, CDR2 YFSETQ. With 1 base clipped from V and 5 bases from J, the junction kept 8 bases outside the gene matches. CDR3: CASSLPPGTEYGYTF. The CDR3, as DNA: TGCGCCAGCAGCTTGCCACCCGGGACAGAATATGGCTACACCTTC.